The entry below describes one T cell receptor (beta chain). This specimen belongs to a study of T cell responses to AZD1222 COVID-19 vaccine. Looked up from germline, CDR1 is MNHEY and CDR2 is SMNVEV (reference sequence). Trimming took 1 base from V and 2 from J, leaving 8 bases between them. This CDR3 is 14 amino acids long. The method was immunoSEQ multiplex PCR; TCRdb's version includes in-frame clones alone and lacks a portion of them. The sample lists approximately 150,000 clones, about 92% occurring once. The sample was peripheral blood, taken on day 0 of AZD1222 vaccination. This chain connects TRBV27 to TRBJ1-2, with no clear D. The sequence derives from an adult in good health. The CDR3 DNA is TGTGCCAGCAGTTTATTAGGCGGAAACTATGGCTACACCTTC. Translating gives CASSLLGGNYGYTF.